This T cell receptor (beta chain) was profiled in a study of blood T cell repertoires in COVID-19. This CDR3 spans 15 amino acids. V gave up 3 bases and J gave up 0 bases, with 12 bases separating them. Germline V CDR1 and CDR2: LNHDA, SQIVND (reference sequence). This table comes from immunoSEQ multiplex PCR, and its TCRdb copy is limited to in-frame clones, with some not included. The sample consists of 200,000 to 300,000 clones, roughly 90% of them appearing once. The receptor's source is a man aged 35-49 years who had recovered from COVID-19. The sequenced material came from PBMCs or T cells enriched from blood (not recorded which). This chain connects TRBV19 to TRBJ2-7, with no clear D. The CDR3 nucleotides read TGTGCCAGTAGTATGTTTCAACAGCACTCCTACGAGCAGTACTTC. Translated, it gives CASSMFQQHSYEQYF.